The 14 T cell receptor beta chains reported below all come from one sample, sequenced in a study of blood T cells in healthy people across ages. A J-beta primer mix and a sample-barcoded 5' primer were used in a second PCR of roughly 6 to 11 cycles. Using its own MiXCR run on the 5' RACE reads, TCRdb lists one record per CDR3 protein. The data contain around 900,000 distinct CDR3 sequences, 29% of them seen just once; the ten biggest clones take up around 15%. The sample was blood. These receptors were obtained from an elderly woman in good health.

This clonotype appeared many times. V usage is TRBV7-2 and J usage is TRBJ2-7, with D possibly being TRBD1 (7 bases). The CDR3 totals 15 residues. Germline V lookup: CDR1 SGHTA, CDR2 FQGNSA. Trimming cost V 5 bases and J 0 bases, with 14 bases left between them. The CDR3 loop reads CASSLQGRSSYEQYF. The CDR3 nucleotides read TGTGCCAGCAGCCTACAGGGGAGGAGCTCCTACGAGCAGTACTTC. Filled out from reference TRBV7-2 and TRBJ2-7, the complete variable domain reads GAGVSQSPSNKVTEKGKDVELRCDPISGHTALYWYRQSLGQGLEFLIYFQGNSAPDKSGLPSDRFSAERTGGSVSTLTIQRTQQEDSAVYLCASSLQGRSSYEQYFGPGTRLTVT.

This clonotype was counted once. A read error may account for a junction end that differs from germline. V is TRBV7-2 and J is TRBJ2-5, with D possibly being TRBD1 (6 bases). The germline V gene has CDR1 SGHTA and CDR2 FQGNSA. The CDR3 has 15 amino acids. The CDR3 nucleotides are TGTGCCAGCGGCTTCCTCCATAAGCAGGGGAGCGCCCAGTACTTC. Protein sequence: CASGFLHKQGSAQYF.

This clonotype was observed a handful of times. The chain recombines TRBV25-1 with TRBJ1-1; unclear D gene. V was clipped by 1 base and J by 1 base, with 13 bases between them. The germline V gene encodes CDR1 MGHDK and CDR2 SYGVNS. CDR3 length: 16 residues. CDR3 in amino acids: CASSEWDSLGNTEAFF. The CDR3, as DNA: TGTGCCAGCAGTGAATGGGATAGTCTGGGGAACACTGAAGCTTTCTTT.

In the case of this clonotype: The junction departs from the called germline gene at one end, perhaps through a read error. The rearrangement joins TRBV7-2 to TRBJ1-4, with D possibly TRBD1 on 6 matching bases. The length of the CDR3 is 15 residues. Germline V gene sequence: CDR1 SGHTA, CDR2 FQGNSA. CDR3 sequence reads: CASSLRGGAGEKRFF. CDR3 coding DNA: TGTGCCAGCAGCCTACGGGGGGGCGCGGGTGAAAAACGGTTTTTT.

This clonotype was picked up many times. The chain couples TRBV28 to TRBJ2-1, with unresolved D. This CDR3 is 13 amino acids long. The V gene lost 5 bases and the J gene lost 0 bases, with 5 bases spanning the gap. CDR1 MDHEN and CDR2 SYDVKM come from the germline V gene. The CDR3 coding sequence is TGTGCCAGCAGTACAGTCTCCTACAATGAGCAGTTCTTC. It specifies CASSTVSYNEQFF.

Many counts were recorded for this clonotype. V gene TRBV12-3 or TRBV12-4 combines with J gene TRBJ2-3; 7 bases line up with TRBD1. The CDR3 is 15 amino acids. V trimming: 3 bases; J trimming: 4 bases; junction bases outside the gene matches: 7. CDR3 nucleotides: TGTGCCAGCAGTTTGGGACAGCCTGGAGCAGATACGCAGTATTTT. Protein sequence: CASSLGQPGADTQYF.

This clonotype turned up a few times. This sequence may be a read error, since a much larger clone differs from it by one base. V and J are TRBV6-1 and TRBJ2-5; D is undetermined. The CDR3 runs 11 residues. V lost 4 bases to trimming and J lost 11 bases, with 11 bases between them. Germline assignment: CDR1 MNHNS and CDR2 SASEGT. In DNA, the CDR3 is TGTGCCAGCAGTGGACCCAAGGAGCAGTACTTC. Encoded protein: CASSGPKEQYF.

This clonotype was counted ten times or more. CDR3 sequence reads: CASSLLPSGGTDTQYF. The CDR3 DNA is TGCGCCAGCAGCTTGCTGCCTAGCGGGGGAACAGATACGCAGTATTTT. The chain is built from TRBV5-1 and TRBJ2-3, with 10 bases aligning to TRBD2. Germline loops: CDR1 SGHRS, CDR2 YFSETQ. The CDR3 sequence is 16 residues long. With V trimmed by 1 base and J by 3 bases, 5 bases remained unmatched.

The gene calls are TRBV6-6 and TRBJ2-3; the D gene could be TRBD1 or TRBD2 (5 bases each). V lost 7 bases and J lost 4, with 15 bases in between. The CDR3 has 14 amino acids. Germline CDR1 is MNHNY and CDR2 is SVGAGI (reference sequence). The CDR3 coding sequence is TGTGCCAGCATAACCACCTTGGGGGCAGATACGCAGTATTTT. Translated, it gives CASITTLGADTQYF.

This sequence joins TRBV2 and TRBJ2-7; maybe TRBD1 (6 bases). The germline V gene has CDR1 SNHLY and CDR2 FYNNEI. Trimming took 7 bases from V and 1 from J, leaving 14 bases between them. There are 14 residues in the CDR3. The CDR3 protein is CASNRRDTSYEQYF. Written as DNA, the CDR3 is TGTGCCAGCAATCGTAGGGACACTTCCTACGAGCAGTACTTC.

The chain uses TRBV6-5 and TRBJ2-2; tentatively, D is TRBD1 (5 bases). CDR3 length equals 15 residues. The germline CDR1 and CDR2 sequences are MNHEY and SVGAGI. V was cut by 2 bases and J by 3 bases, with 10 bases left in between. CDR3 sequence (DNA): TGTGCCAGCAGTTACGGCAGGGTTGACACCGGGGAGCTGTTTTTT. Protein: CASSYGRVDTGELFF.

The sample holds a few counts of this clonotype. The rearrangement uses TRBV5-6 and TRBJ1-1, with D possibly TRBD1 on 6 matching bases. Germline V gene sequence: CDR1 SGHDT, CDR2 YYEEEE. V lost 1 base to trimming and J lost 7 bases, with 11 bases between them. There are 13 residues in the CDR3. The CDR3 loop is CASSLHRVSEAFF. The CDR3 nucleotides read TGTGCCAGCAGCTTGCACAGGGTGAGTGAAGCTTTCTTT.

This chain uses TRBV19 with TRBJ2-4, with TRBD2 as a possible D gene (5 bases). The CDR3 extends over 15 amino acids. V was clipped by 6 bases and J by 3 bases, with 15 bases between them. CDR1 is LNHDA and CDR2 is SQIVND in the germline V gene (reference sequence). As DNA, the CDR3 is TGTGCCAGTAGAAGCCAGACTACGCTCAAAAACATTCAGTACTTC. Its translation: CASRSQTTLKNIQYF.

In its sample, this clonotype was seen a few times. The chain joins TRBV6-5 to TRBJ1-2; D possibly corresponds to TRBD1 (5 bases). The CDR3 sequence is 13 residues long. V lost 6 bases and J lost 6, with 14 bases in between. The V gene's germline CDR1 is MNHEY and CDR2 SVGAGI. CDR3 sequence (DNA): TGTGCCAGCAGCCGTGACAGCCTTGATGGCTACACCTTC. Its translation is CASSRDSLDGYTF.